This is a list of T cell receptor beta chains from one sample in a study of control samples from healthy donors and cancer patients. TCRdb's copy holds only in-frame clones and misses some; the assay was immunoSEQ multiplex PCR. The data contain over 80,000 clones, about four fifths of them singletons. The sequenced sample was blood. The receptors stem from a woman in her thirties in good health. Both conserved end residues are part of each CDR3. D genes are given only for firm matches. Some rows mark clone size as missing; the rest say once, few, many or name a class of expanded clone.

j_call	d_call	v_call	clone_size	cdr3_nt	cdr3_aa
TRBJ2-3	TRBD2	TRBV5-1	-	TGCGCCAGCAGCTTATCTAGCGGGGATGATACGCAGTATTTT	CASSLSSGDDTQYF
TRBJ1-3	-	TRBV3-1/TRBV3-2	few	TGTGCCAGCAGCCCCCAAGTTGCTGGAAACACCATATATTTT	CASSPQVAGNTIYF
TRBJ2-1	-	TRBV9	-	TGTGCCAGCAGCGTAATGGGCCCTCCCTACAATGAGCAGTTCTTC	CASSVMGPPYNEQFF
TRBJ1-3	-	TRBV11-2	-	TGTGCCAGCAGCTTAGTATTCAGGGGACACTCTGGAAACACCATATATTTT	CASSLVFRGHSGNTIYF
TRBJ2-5	-	TRBV5-1	-	TGCGCCAGCAGCCCGGGGACAGGAGCGGGGGAGACCCAGTACTTC	CASSPGTGAGETQYF
TRBJ1-4	-	TRBV25-1	-	TGTGCCAGCAGTGAGGGGACGGGCTCTAATGAAAAACTGTTTTTT	CASSEGTGSNEKLFF
TRBJ1-2	-	TRBV5-6	-	TGTGCCAGCAGCCCCGGGACCCCTGACCTATATGGCTACACCTTC	CASSPGTPDLYGYTF
TRBJ2-4	-	TRBV2	-	TGTGCCAGCAGTGACTCTAGAACAGCCAAAAACATTCAGTACTTC	CASSDSRTAKNIQYF
TRBJ2-3	TRBD1	TRBV5-1	-	TGCGCCAGCAGCTTGGTAACAGGGGGCCCCTCAGATACGCAGTATTTT	CASSLVTGGPSDTQYF
TRBJ1-3	-	TRBV2	-	TGTGCCAGCAGCGCAGACAGAATGAAATCCGGAAACACCATATATTTT	CASSADRMKSGNTIYF
TRBJ1-5	TRBD1	TRBV6-9	-	TGTGCCAGCAGACCATCAGGGGGGCGCGATAGCAATCAGCCCCAGCATTTT	CASRPSGGRDSNQPQHF
TRBJ2-1	-	TRBV6-5	once	TGTGCCAGCAGCGCCGACAGGAGCTCCTACAATGAGCAGTTCTTC	CASSADRSSYNEQFF
TRBJ1-2	TRBD1	TRBV7-2	-	TGTGCCAGCAGCCGCCCGGACAGGGTGAGGGACTATGGCTACACCTTC	CASSRPDRVRDYGYTF
TRBJ2-5	-	TRBV3-1/TRBV3-2	-	TGTGCCAGCAGTCCTAACTATAGTGGCGCAGAGACCCAGTACTTC	CASSPNYSGAETQYF
TRBJ1-6	-	TRBV11-2	few	TGTGCCAGCAGCTTAGGACAGAAGTCTTCACCCCTCCACTTT	CASSLGQKSSPLHF
TRBJ2-5	-	TRBV5-1	-	TGCGCCAGCAGCTTGGTTTCGGATAAAGAGACCCAGTACTTC	CASSLVSDKETQYF
TRBJ2-5	-	TRBV5-1	-	TGCGCCAGCAGCTTGAACACCCTCAAAGGAGAGACCCAGTACTTC	CASSLNTLKGETQYF
TRBJ2-3	TRBD2	TRBV6-2/TRBV6-3	-	TGTGCCAGCAGTTACCCAACCACGACTAGCGGGGGGTATAGCACAGATACGCAGTATTTT	CASSYPTTTSGGYSTDTQYF
TRBJ2-7	TRBD2	TRBV7-2	-	TGTGCCAGCAGCCATACTAGCGTATCACCCTACGAGCAGTACTTC	CASSHTSVSPYEQYF
TRBJ1-6	-	TRBV5-1	-	TGCGCCAGCAGCTATACAGGGACTTCACCCCTCCACTTT	CASSYTGTSPLHF
TRBJ2-2	-	TRBV30	-	TGTGCCTGGAGTTGGGCGGGGACTAACACCGGGGAGCTGTTTTTT	CAWSWAGTNTGELFF
TRBJ2-3	-	TRBV7-8	-	TGTGCCAGCAGCTCTGACTATCTCGCTAGCACAGATACGCAGTATTTT	CASSSDYLASTDTQYF
TRBJ2-6	TRBD2	TRBV9	once	TGTGCCAGCAGCGTAGAAGGGACTAGCGGGGAAGTATACTCTGGGGCCAACGTCCTGACTTTC	CASSVEGTSGEVYSGANVLTF
TRBJ1-5	TRBD1	TRBV6-2/TRBV6-3	few	TGTGCCAGCAGCACCCCGGGACAGGGCTATCAGCCCCAGCATTTT	CASSTPGQGYQPQHF
TRBJ1-5	TRBD1	TRBV7-2	once	TGTGCCAGCAGCTTCGACAGGGGTAATCAGCCCCAGCATTTT	CASSFDRGNQPQHF
TRBJ2-2	TRBD2	TRBV6-4	-	TGTGCCAGCAGTTCGGAAGCTAGCGGGGGGACGAACACCGGGGAGCTGTTTTTT	CASSSEASGGTNTGELFF
TRBJ2-7	-	TRBV7-7	-	TGTGCCAGCAGCTTAAGCGCCGAGCAGTACTTC	CASSLSAEQYF
TRBJ2-1	-	TRBV9	-	TGTGCCAGCAGCGTAGAGGCTTCCGGGAGTTACAATGAGCAGTTCTTC	CASSVEASGSYNEQFF
TRBJ1-6	-	TRBV7-2	-	TGTGCCAGCAGCTCTACCAGGGGACGCACTTCACCCCTCCACTTT	CASSSTRGRTSPLHF
TRBJ1-3	TRBD1	TRBV18	-	TGTGCCAGCTCACCAGGAGGGACAGCCGGAAACACCATATATTTT	CASSPGGTAGNTIYF
TRBJ2-2	-	TRBV27	-	TGTGCCAGCAGTGGGAGAGTTTCCACCGGGGAGCTGTTTTTT	CASSGRVSTGELFF
TRBJ2-5	-	TRBV29-1	-	TGCAGCGTTGACTTCGGCGGGGCTGGAGAGACCCAGTACTTC	CSVDFGGAGETQYF
TRBJ2-5	-	TRBV7-3	-	TGTGCCAGCAGCTCTATCGGGGTAGGGGAAGAGACCCAGTACTTC	CASSSIGVGEETQYF
TRBJ2-1	TRBD2	TRBV5-1	-	TGCGCCAGCAGCGGGGGGGGACTAGCAAACTACAATGAGCAGTTCTTC	CASSGGGLANYNEQFF
TRBJ2-3	-	TRBV2	-	TGTGCCAGCAGTGACCAGACTCTTACATCTGGTACGCAGTATTTT	CASSDQTLTSGTQYF
TRBJ1-1	TRBD1	TRBV6-5	-	TGTGCCAGCAGTCGACAGGGGATGAACACTGAAGCTTTCTTT	CASSRQGMNTEAFF
TRBJ1-2	-	TRBV30	few	TGTGCCTGGAGTCCCCTTTCCGGGACGGGTCTTTATGGCTACACCTTC	CAWSPLSGTGLYGYTF
TRBJ2-7	-	TRBV9	-	TGTGCCAGCAGCGTAGGCGGGGAGGCATACTCCTACGAGCAGTACTTC	CASSVGGEAYSYEQYF
TRBJ2-1	TRBD2	TRBV7-4	-	TGTGCCAGCAGCCCCCCGACTAGCGGGGGGCCGGATGAGCAGTTCTTC	CASSPPTSGGPDEQFF
TRBJ2-7	-	TRBV9	-	TGTGCCAGCAGCGCCCTAGCTACTGGAACCTACGAGCAGTACTTC	CASSALATGTYEQYF
TRBJ1-1	-	TRBV9	-	TGTGCCAGCAGCCCAACGGGAGCAAACACTGAAGCTTTCTTT	CASSPTGANTEAFF
TRBJ1-3	-	TRBV4-3	-	TGCGCCAGCAGCCTTTACAGTAGCTCTGGAAACACCATATATTTT	CASSLYSSSGNTIYF
TRBJ2-1	-	TRBV29-1	-	TGCAGCTTCCTGCGGGGGCAGGGGACACTCCGTGAGCAGTTCTTC	CSFLRGQGTLREQFF
TRBJ2-3	TRBD1	TRBV7-8	once	TGTGCCAGCAGGATCGGGACAGGGGCGCCAGATACGCAGTATTTT	CASRIGTGAPDTQYF
TRBJ2-1	-	TRBV19	-	TGTGCCAGTAGCCCTAGAGGGGTCCGGGGGGCCTTCTCCTACAATGAGCAGTTCTTC	CASSPRGVRGAFSYNEQFF
TRBJ1-1	-	TRBV10-3	-	TGTGCCATCACAAGAGGGAGTGAGAACACTGAAGCTTTCTTT	CAITRGSENTEAFF
TRBJ1-2	TRBD1	TRBV6-6	-	TGTGCCAGCAGTTCGACAGGGTGGAATGGCTACACCTTC	CASSSTGWNGYTF
TRBJ1-2	-	TRBV30	-	TGTGCCTGGAGTGTCAGGGCTAACTATGGCTACACCTTC	CAWSVRANYGYTF
TRBJ1-6	-	TRBV5-8	-	TGTGCCAGCAGCCTCCTATACGGGCCAGATAATTCACCCCTCCACTTT	CASSLLYGPDNSPLHF
TRBJ2-1	TRBD2	TRBV5-1	-	TGCGCCAGCAGCTTGGGCGGGGGGCTCTACAATGAGCAGTTCTTC	CASSLGGGLYNEQFF
TRBJ1-1	TRBD1	TRBV11-2	-	TGTGCCAGCAGCTCCGGAATAGCAGGGGGCTACACTGAAGCTTTCTTT	CASSSGIAGGYTEAFF
TRBJ1-1	-	TRBV6-1	-	TGTGCCAGCAGTGAAAATTGGCGGGCAGTCGGGGAAGCTTTCTTT	CASSENWRAVGEAFF
TRBJ2-2	-	TRBV19	-	TGTGCCAGTACCGTCGAGAGGGGCGCGAACACCGGGGAGCTGTTTTTT	CASTVERGANTGELFF
TRBJ1-1	-	TRBV30	-	TGTGCCTCCTACAACTTGGGTCCTGAAGCTTTCTTT	CASYNLGPEAFF
TRBJ1-1	-	TRBV5-4	once	TGTGCCAGCAGCCTGCCGAGGGGAAACACTGAAGCTTTCTTT	CASSLPRGNTEAFF
TRBJ1-2	TRBD1	TRBV7-2	-	TGTGCCAGCAGCTTAGGGGGGAACAGGGGAGGAGGCTACACCTTC	CASSLGGNRGGGYTF
TRBJ2-1	-	TRBV4-3	-	TGCGCCAGCAGCCAAGATGGGGGAACCTACAATGAGCAGTTCTTC	CASSQDGGTYNEQFF
TRBJ2-1	TRBD2	TRBV5-1	-	TGCGCCAGCAGCTTGGCCGGTACTAGCGGGGCCAGCTCCTACAATGAGCAGTTCTTC	CASSLAGTSGASSYNEQFF
TRBJ2-7	-	TRBV12-2	-	TGTGCAAGTCGCTTAGCGGGTTCGGGGGCCTACGAGCAGTACTTC	CASRLAGSGAYEQYF
TRBJ1-1	-	TRBV29-1	-	TGCAGCGTTGGTCACGGGTATGGTGAAGCTTTCTTT	CSVGHGYGEAFF